A single sample gave rise to the 5 T cell receptor beta chains below, sequenced in a study of blood T cells in healthy people across ages. A sample-barcoded 5' primer and a J-beta primer mix were used in a second PCR of about 7 to 12 cycles. One entry per CDR3 protein, called by TCRdb with MiXCR from the 5' RACE reads. The repertoire includes some 790,000 distinct CDR3 sequences, roughly 26% of them detected once, and approximately 15% sits in the top ten. The sample taken for sequencing was blood. The origin of the receptors is a woman aged 80 or older in good health.

This clonotype was recorded a few times. The genes are TRBV7-8 and TRBJ2-5; 13 nucleotides align to TRBD2. The length of the CDR3 is 15 residues. V was pared by 11 bases and J by 9 bases, with 15 bases of the junction left unmatched. Per germline, CDR1 SGHVS and CDR2 FQNEAQ. In nucleotides, the CDR3 is TGTGCCGGGACCGGGACTAGCGGGGCGGTTGGGCCCCAGTACTTC. The encoded protein is CAGTGTSGAVGPQYF.

This clonotype was observed a handful of times. The rearrangement links TRBV6-2 or TRBV6-3 to TRBJ1-5; no clear D gene. Between the trimmed V and J ends, which lost 6 bases and 7 bases, there was a span of 10 bases. Per the germline V gene, CDR1 is MNHEY and CDR2 is SVGEGT. The CDR3 length is 12 residues. CDR3 DNA sequence: TGTGCCAGCAGGGGTGACTTACAGCCCCAGCATTTT. Amino acid sequence: CASRGDLQPQHF.

A remark on this clonotype: One end of the junction does not line up with germline, which may come from a read error. This rearrangement joins TRBV11-2 to TRBJ2-1; 11 bases map to TRBD1. Germline V gene lookup returns CDR1 SGHAT and CDR2 FQNNGV. The CDR3 is 15 residues long. The chain's CDR3 is CAGSRGQGGDNEQFF. CDR3 DNA sequence: TGTGCCGGCAGCCGGGGACAGGGGGGGGATAATGAGCAGTTCTTC.

Regarding this clonotype: With a much larger clone just one base away, this may be a read error. V and J are TRBV6-2 or TRBV6-3 and TRBJ2-1; D is perhaps TRBD1 (6 bases). The CDR3 is 15 amino acids. The V gene's germline CDR1 is MNHEY and CDR2 SVGEGT. With 4 bases removed from V and 6 bases from J, the gap between germline ends came to 16 bases. The CDR3 sequence is CASSWGQGPCNEQFF. CDR3 sequence (DNA): TGTGCCAGCAGTTGGGGGCAGGGGCCGTGCAATGAGCAGTTCTTC.

The chain combines TRBV18 with TRBJ2-5; tentatively, D is TRBD1 or TRBD2 (5 bases each). Deletions cut 4 bases from V and 0 bases from J, with 15 bases between. The CDR3 covers 16 residues. CDR1 KGHSH and CDR2 LQKENI come from the germline V gene. CDR3 region: CASSHTTAAYQETQYF. Written as DNA, the CDR3 is TGTGCCAGCTCACACACGACAGCGGCGTACCAAGAGACCCAGTACTTC. The variable domain in full, with the rest retrieved from reference TRBV18 and TRBJ2-5, is NAGVMQNPRHLVRRRGQEARLRCSPMKGHSHVYWYRQLPEEGLKFMVYLQKENIIDESGMPKERFSAEFPKEGPSILRIQQVVRGDSAAYFCASSHTTAAYQETQYFGPGTRLLVL.